The clone carrying this T cell receptor (beta chain) has just a few counts. Its antigen is not identified. This record comes from a study of identical twins. Germline CDR1 reads SGDLS; CDR2 reads YYNGEE. This CDR3 spans 17 amino acids. The junction had 12 bases not matched to a gene; V was cut back by 3 bases and J by 6 bases. TCRdb re-called the 5' RACE reads through MiXCR, storing one row per CDR3 protein. The sample consists of about 520,000 distinct CDR3 sequences, less than 25% of them appearing once. Overall study findings and caveats: There were fewer insertions in abundant cord blood beta clonotypes, but memory repertoires showed no such pattern.

The same specimen was also included in a second study, on T cells expressing NK-cell markers. From that second work: Cells sorted as CD3+CD56+NKG2C+, CD3+CD56+NKG2C- and CD3+CD56-NKG2C+ T cells supplied the TCR beta repertoires. Several of the experiments relied on an anti-gamma-delta TCR antibody so that only alpha-beta TCR T cells were sorted.

Sequenced material: CD4+ T cells sorted from blood. The rearrangement uses TRBV9 and TRBJ2-3; 11 positions match TRBD2. The receptor's source is a woman aged 18 to 35 in good health. CDR3 in amino acids: CASSETISGGASDTQYF. The CDR3 nucleotides are TGTGCCAGCAGCGAAACAATTAGCGGGGGGGCCTCTGATACGCAGTATTTT.